These 26 T cell receptor beta chains were all obtained from the same sample, sequenced in a study of molecular identifiers for immune sequencing clone quantification. TCRdb analysed the PCR reads with MiXCR anew, one entry per CDR3 protein. The sample consists of about 97,000 distinct CDR3 sequences, 30% to 35% of them appearing once. The sample consisted of naive CD8+ T cells from blood, with Jurkat cell RNA spiked in. Subset in this sample: FACS-sorted CD8+CD4-CCR7+CD45RA+ naive T cells. These receptors were obtained from a human donor in good health. Some libraries in this study had Jurkat cell RNA spiked in.

This clonotype was counted once. The junction shows a germline mismatch at one end, possibly a read error. This chain connects TRBV7-2 to TRBJ2-1, with D perhaps TRBD2 (5 bases). The CDR3 covers 14 residues. Germline V gene data show CDR1 as SGHTA and CDR2 as FQGNSA. CDR3 sequence: CASSFTDSYNEQSF. CDR3 DNA: TGTGCCAGCAGCTTCACGGACTCGTACAATGAGCAGTCCTTC.

Concerning this clonotype: A much larger clone lies a single base off, so this may be a read error. This sequence joins TRBV7-9 and TRBJ2-2; D might be TRBD1 (6 bases). The CDR3 extends over 16 amino acids. The V gene's germline CDR1 is SEHNR and CDR2 FQNEAQ (reference sequence). The CDR3 DNA follows: TGTGCCAGCAGCTCCCGGGACACGTACCCGTCCGGGGAGCTGTATTTT. Amino acid sequence: CASSSRDTYPSGELYF.

In regard to this clonotype: The junction and the germline gene differ at one end; a read error may be behind it. V gene TRBV20-1 combines with J gene TRBJ2-7; D possibly corresponds to TRBD1 (6 bases). This CDR3 has 13 residues. The germline V gene has CDR1 DFQATT and CDR2 SNEGSKA (reference sequence). This chain's CDR3 is CCARDLRGVEQYF. The CDR3 coding sequence is TGCTGTGCTAGAGATCTCAGGGGAGTCGAGCAGTACTTC.

The table lists this clonotype with a few counts. The chain has TRBV15 and TRBJ2-7; 11 bases agree with TRBD2. Germline V gene data show CDR1 as LNHNV and CDR2 as YYDKDF (reference sequence). This CDR3 has 15 residues. Trimming at V came to 4 bases and at J to 5 bases, leaving 7 bases not matched to a gene. For the CDR3, the DNA is TGTGCCACCAGCACTTTAGCGGGAGGGCCACACGAGCAGTACTTC. Translating gives CATSTLAGGPHEQYF.

V usage is TRBV7-8 and J usage is TRBJ2-1; possible D gene TRBD2, 6 bases. The CDR3 spans 17 residues. Trimming took 4 bases from V and 1 from J, leaving 17 bases between them. The germline V gene encodes CDR1 SGHVS and CDR2 FQNEAQ. The CDR3 loop reads CASSSNWGEWSYNEQFF. The CDR3 bases are TGTGCCAGCAGCTCCAACTGGGGGGAGTGGTCCTACAATGAGCAGTTCTTC.

In the case of this clonotype: At one of its ends the junction is not consistent with the germline gene, which may arise from a read error. The J gene is TRBJ1-4, the V gene TRBV15, with D perhaps matching TRBD1 (5 bases). CDR3 length: 15 residues. In germline, CDR1 is LNHNV, CDR2 YYDKDF (reference sequence). In nucleotides, the CDR3 is TGTGCCACCAGCGGAGCCGGAGGGGCTAATGCAAAACTGTTTTTT. Translated: CATSGAGGANAKLFF.

In its sample, this clonotype was seen a few times. The chain carries TRBV7-9 and TRBJ2-7; D unresolved. Trimming cost V 7 bases and J 0 bases, with 10 bases left between them. Per the germline V gene, CDR1 is SEHNR and CDR2 is FQNEAQ (reference sequence). The CDR3 has 13 residues. The CDR3 bases are TGTGCCAGCAACCGGGCTCACTCCTACGAGCAGTACTTC. Its protein is CASNRAHSYEQYF.

This clonotype came up many times. The CDR3 coding sequence is TGTGCCAGCAGCCCGCTGTGGGATAGCTCCTACAATGAGCAGTTCTTC. It specifies CASSPLWDSSYNEQFF. The chain combines TRBV7-2 with TRBJ2-1; D not certain. Trimming removed 5 bases at V and 0 bases at J, with 14 bases between. Germline V CDR1 and CDR2: SGHTA, FQGNSA. The length of the CDR3 is 16 residues.

The chain recombines TRBV12-3 or TRBV12-4 with TRBJ2-7; tentatively, D is TRBD1 (6 bases). Trimming stripped 4 bases from V and 6 bases from J, with 13 bases between. This CDR3 is built from 13 residues. CDR3 in DNA: TGTGCCAGCAGTTCAACAGGGTCGGGCGAGCAGTACTTC. Its protein product is CASSSTGSGEQYF.

The gene calls are TRBV27 and TRBJ2-1; no clear D. The CDR3 has 13 residues. CDR1 and CDR2 from the germline V gene are MNHEY and SMNVEV (reference sequence). V was shortened by 7 bases and J by 4 bases, with 11 bases between the two germline ends. The CDR3 bases are TGTGCCAGCAACCTCGACGGGTACAATGAGCAGTTCTTC. This translates into CASNLDGYNEQFF.

This clonotype was found a few times. The chain recombines TRBV7-8 with TRBJ1-5; a weak D match, TRBD1 (5 bases). Germline CDR1 and CDR2: SGHVS and FQNEAQ. Trimming removed 5 bases at V and 4 bases at J, with 15 bases between. The CDR3 contains 15 residues. The CDR3 loop is CASSPAVTENQPQHF. The DNA of the CDR3 is TGTGCCAGCAGCCCCGCCGTGACAGAAAATCAGCCCCAGCATTTT. The whole variable domain, remainder taken from reference TRBV7-8 and TRBJ1-5, is GAGVSQSPRYKVAKRGQDVALRCDPISGHVSLFWYQQALGQGPEFLTYFQNEAQLDKSGLPSDRFFAERPEGSVSTLKIQRTQQEDSAVYLCASSPAVTENQPQHFGDGTRLSIL.

This clonotype was found a few times. J is TRBJ2-7 and V is TRBV4-3; the D is unclear. Germline V lookup: CDR1 LGHNA, CDR2 YSLEER. The CDR3 sequence is 14 residues long. Trimming took off 2 bases at V and 0 bases at J, with 8 bases between the two ends. The CDR3 DNA is TGCGCCAGCAGCCAACGGCAGAGCTCCTACGAGCAGTACTTC. Its translation: CASSQRQSSYEQYF.

A few counts support this clonotype. The chain links TRBV19 to TRBJ1-1; no reliable D call. Germline CDR1 LNHDA, CDR2 SQIVND (reference sequence). The CDR3 contains 13 residues. The V and J ends lost 4 bases and 4 bases respectively, with 10 bases between them. CDR3 sequence reads: CASSTWTATEAFF. The CDR3 coding sequence is TGTGCCAGTAGTACTTGGACGGCCACTGAAGCTTTCTTT.

This chain connects TRBV12-3 or TRBV12-4 to TRBJ2-5, with a possible D match to TRBD2 (6 bases). V lost 4 bases and J 3 bases, leaving 18 bases between the germline ends. The CDR3 has 16 residues. The CDR3 DNA reads TGTGCCAGCAGTTCTATCTCGCGGGAAGGGAAAGAGACCCAGTACTTC. It specifies CASSSISREGKETQYF.

This clonotype was recorded a few times. The chain carries TRBV4-1 and TRBJ2-5; D unresolved. V dropped 8 bases and J dropped 5 bases, with 15 bases sitting between them. The CDR3 length is 13 residues. Germline V CDR1 and CDR2: MGHRA, YSYEKL. CDR3 region: CASGEQAWETQYF. The DNA for the CDR3 is TGCGCCAGCGGCGAGCAGGCGTGGGAGACCCAGTACTTC.

In its sample, this clonotype was seen many times. The chain links TRBV7-9 to TRBJ2-5; either TRBD1 or TRBD2 may supply D (5 bases each). Between the trimmed V and J ends, which lost 5 bases and 4 bases, there was a span of 23 bases. CDR3 length: 17 residues. Germline CDR1 reads SEHNR; CDR2 reads FQNEAQ (reference sequence). The CDR3 protein is CASSPPLRRGPRETQYF. The DNA of the CDR3 is TGTGCCAGCAGCCCCCCTTTGCGTAGGGGACCGCGAGAGACCCAGTACTTC.

In its sample, this clonotype was seen a few times. The chain employs TRBV9 and TRBJ1-6, with D tentatively TRBD1 (5 bases). Trimming shortened V by 2 bases and J by 12 bases, and 12 bases separated the two germline ends. The germline V gene encodes CDR1 SGDLS and CDR2 YYNGEE. This CDR3 comprises 13 residues. The CDR3 sequence: CASSVGTAKPLHF. In nucleotides, the CDR3 is TGTGCCAGCAGCGTGGGGACGGCGAAACCCCTCCACTTT.

Concerning this clonotype: A read error is possible here, since a much larger clone lies one base away. This chain links TRBV5-3 with TRBJ2-2; 7 nucleotides agree with TRBD2. TRBV5-3 has ORF status, its function being uncertain. This CDR3 region has 14 residues. Unmatched junction bases numbered 10, after V lost 10 bases and J lost 4 bases. CDR3 protein: CAGSLRLATGELFF. As DNA, the CDR3 is TGTGCCGGCAGCCTTAGACTAGCCACCGGGGAGCTGTTTTTT.

This clonotype occurred many times. The CDR3: CASGTWTSGANEQYF. The CDR3 DNA is TGTGCCAGCGGAACGTGGACTAGCGGAGCCAATGAGCAGTACTTC. V usage is TRBV7-6 and J usage is TRBJ2-7, with 10 bases identical to TRBD2. The trim removed 8 bases at V and 7 bases at J, leaving 14 bases unmatched. CDR1 is SGHVS and CDR2 is FNYEAQ in the germline V gene. The CDR3 spans 15 residues.

In its sample, this clonotype was seen a few times. The rearrangement uses TRBV7-8 and TRBJ1-3; D perhaps matches TRBD1 (5 bases). The CDR3 loop spans 15 amino acids. The V and J ends lost 5 bases and 2 bases respectively, with 13 bases between them. Germline V gene sequence: CDR1 SGHVS, CDR2 FQNEAQ. CDR3 nucleotide sequence: TGTGCCAGCAGCCTAGGCGGGGGGACTGGAAACACCATATATTTT. It yields the protein CASSLGGGTGNTIYF.

There are a few counts of this clonotype. This chain links TRBV4-3 with TRBJ2-3, with unresolved D. The CDR3 covers 15 residues. Trimming took 3 bases from V and 2 from J, leaving 12 bases between them. Per the germline V gene, CDR1 is LGHNA and CDR2 is YSLEER. The CDR3 DNA follows: TGCGCCAGCAGCCATGAAGCAGGCAACACAGATACGCAGTATTTT. It encodes CASSHEAGNTDTQYF.

Note on this clonotype: A read error is possible here, since a much larger clone lies one base away. The rearrangement joins TRBV29-1 to TRBJ1-2; D remains unclear. This CDR3 region has 12 residues. Looked up from germline, CDR1 is SQVTM and CDR2 is ANQGSEA. The CDR3 region has the DNA TGCAGCGTTAGGACGGACGGCTATGGCTTCACCTTC. It is translated as CSVRTDGYGFTF.

This clonotype was counted only a few times. The chain is built from TRBV6-2 or TRBV6-3 and TRBJ2-5; TRBD2 matches 7 bases. With V trimmed by 7 bases and J by 5 bases, 4 bases remained unmatched. Germline CDR1 and CDR2: MNHEY and SVGEGT. The CDR3 length is 12 residues. The CDR3 DNA reads as TGTGCCAGCACGGGGACTATTGAGACCCAGTACTTC. Its protein is CASTGTIETQYF.

This clonotype was counted only a few times. The V and J genes are TRBV28 and TRBJ2-2; no clear D gene. This CDR3 region has 12 residues. V was shortened by 5 bases and J by 9 bases, with 10 bases between the two germline ends. CDR1 is MDHEN and CDR2 is SYDVKM in the germline V gene. This CDR3 reads CASSKWSWELFF. The CDR3 DNA follows: TGTGCCAGCAGTAAATGGTCCTGGGAGCTGTTTTTT.

In regard to this clonotype: Relative to the germline gene, one junction end is altered; a read error may explain this. V is TRBV18 and J is TRBJ2-3; D not certain. Germline assignment: CDR1 KGHSH and CDR2 LQKENI. The CDR3 runs to 16 residues. The CDR3 DNA reads TGTGCCAGCCCACCACGTGAACTCGAGGTTCCAGATACGCAGTATTTT. Protein: CASPPRELEVPDTQYF.

This clonotype appeared once. One base away lies a much larger clone, so this may be a sequencing read error. The chain employs TRBV20-1 and TRBJ2-7, with 10 bases aligning to TRBD2. The CDR3 is 17 residues long. V lost 5 bases and J lost 0; bases outside the gene matches: 13. The germline CDR1 and CDR2 sequences are DFQATT and SNEGSKA (reference sequence). The CDR3 spells CSAHGPRPSGSSYEQYF. The CDR3 DNA is TGCAGTGCTCACGGCCCCCGGCCTAGCGGGAGCTCCTACGAGCAGTACTTC.